The sequence of this T cell receptor (beta chain) was determined in a study of T cells in Graves' hyperthyroidism and ophthalmopathy (dated by TCRdb to the late 2010s). Looking at the study overall: Peripheral blood samples were taken at the time of initial diagnosis, prior to any treatment. TCR V-J signatures able to tell the groups apart were searched for in a discovery cohort of some 100 patients, of whom over 40 had Graves' ophthalmopathy and 57 had stable Graves' hyperthyroidism. Prospective prediction of ophthalmopathy was tested in an independent validation cohort of approximately 18 hyperthyroidism patients and roughly 16 patients who later progressed to ophthalmopathy. The roughly 100 discovery patients were divided at random into training and test sets in a 7:3 ratio. The study also compared thyroid tissue and blood T-cell repertoires from several Graves' hyperthyroidism patients. Once sampling was done, hyperthyroidism patients were given methimazole at a starting dose of 30 mg daily, whereas ophthalmopathy patients were given high-dose intravenous methylprednisolone. According to the paper, TCR Vbeta CDR3 sequencing was carried out on over 130 peripheral blood samples, which came from 40 to 45 ophthalmopathy, under 80 hyperthyroidism and approximately 17 progressor patients. What the authors observed across the whole study: No statistical method was used to set the sample size in advance, and investigators knew the group allocation. In validation, the model predicted progression to ophthalmopathy with roughly 70% sensitivity and about 72% specificity, a median of around 6.6 months before onset. A 13 V-J signature model separated ophthalmopathy from stable hyperthyroidism, with about 90% sensitivity and 81% to 83% specificity in cross-validation and 80%/75% in testing. Most expanded thyroid clonotypes (frequency above 0.001) were also found in blood, which suggests that blood repertoires may mirror thyroid immune responses.

On this clonotype itself: Its binding antigen is unknown. One base away there is no much larger clone; base qualities are not given.

Stable Graves' hyperthyroidism was defined as no progression to ophthalmopathy during 18 months of follow-up. The hyperthyroidism patients were between 18 and 65 years old and newly diagnosed, with a disease duration of less than 2 months. Any patient with an uncontrolled infection, another autoimmune disease, pregnancy or lactation was excluded. Diagnoses were established on the basis of clinical symptoms, serum thyroxine and TRAb, thyroid ultrasound, and orbital computed tomography. PBMCs were separated from under 11 ml of fresh peripheral blood using Ficoll-Paque density gradient centrifugation. Total RNA was extracted using Trizol reagent, and RNA quality was assessed on an Agilent 2100 Bioanalyzer. The V end loses 4 bases and the J end loses 2 bases, and a stretch of 18 bases separates them. From a lookup of the germline V gene, CDR1 and CDR2 are SGHRS and YFSETQ. The CDR3 holds 17 amino acids from the cysteine to the phenylalanine. Only the CDR3 DNA stays, 51 bases, in frame from base 1.

The TCR beta CDR3 regions were amplified from RNA transcripts. The first round of RT-PCR for the TCR CDR3 was performed with the HTBI primer set and the Qiagen OneStep RT-PCR kit. Libraries were constructed in a second round of multiplex PCR, after which size selection and purification were performed. Sequencing of the libraries was done on an Illumina HiSeq2000 using paired-end 100 bp reads. The authors' analysis ran thus. Raw data were processed with SOAPnuke, discarding reads with adapters, uncalled bases, mean Phred below 15, or no exact constant-primer or identifier match. High-quality paired reads were merged using COPE v1.2.5, and each unique nucleotide sequence was defined as a clonotype. MiTCR v1.1 was used to align the clonotypes against IMGT TRBV, TRBD and TRBJ reference segments. The analysis was restricted to V-J combinations with a frequency above 0.0001, which together covered just over 99% of the repertoires. A TCS score was defined as the ratio of F50 (clonal expansion) to E x V (chaos), with BLOSUM62-based TCRdist applied between CDR3 peptides within each V-J. Welch's t-statistics and random forest reduced around 520 V-J features to 10 to 15, which were used in a naive Bayes classifier (R e1071). The Morisita-Horn index was used to measure how similar the thyroid and blood repertoires were. Clones were called with MiXCR by TCRdb after fastp trimmed the public reads at Q25, and only in-frame beta chains were retained. CDR3 protein sequences are deduplicated, and each keeps its most common genes and DNA. What appears here as the V and J calls and clone size reflects TCRdb's work, not the paper's. The sample contains roughly 840,000 distinct CDR3 sequences, 38% of them found a single time. 7.5% to 9.5% of the sample goes to the ten largest clones.

Rearrangement joined TRBV5-1 to TRBJ2-2; TRBD1 could be the D gene, as 6 bases match. The TCR comes from a man between 18 and 29 years old with Graves' hyperthyroidism. Sequenced material: blood. Here is the DNA: TGCGCCAGCAGCCCAAAGTCGACAGGCCTAAACACCGGGGAGCTGTTTTTT. The encoded protein is CASSPKSTGLNTGELFF.